The T cell receptor (beta chain) under discussion was sequenced for a study of blood T cell repertoires in COVID-19. Study-level background: Specimens from acute and convalescent COVID-19 originated in the United States, Italy and Spain. T cells, B-cell-depleted T cells, or PBMCs provided the cDNA or gDNA that served as material.

The CDR3 consists of 16 residues. J was trimmed by 0 bases and V by 4 bases; bases with no gene match: 8. The germline CDR1 and CDR2 sequences are MGHRA and YSYEKL. Under the authors' procedure: Estimates of nucleated cell counts were drawn from the amplification of reference gene primers. Clones were read by immunoSEQ multiplex PCR, and TCRdb kept only the in-frame ones, dropping some. The D gene and trimming were derived from the DNA, and the V and J assignments and clone size from that table. Of some 120,000 clones in the sample, roughly four fifths were seen once. This clone was observed a single time. Seattle-derived patients entered the study during active infection and were followed longitudinally.

This receptor was identified in a man younger than 45 with COVID-19, enrolled during active disease. The genes are TRBV4-1 and TRBJ1-1; 7 bases line up with TRBD1. The sequenced material came from peripheral blood. The CDR3 DNA is TGCGCCAGCAGCCCGGGGGACAGCCTCATGAACACTGAAGCTTTCTTT. Translating gives CASSPGDSLMNTEAFF.